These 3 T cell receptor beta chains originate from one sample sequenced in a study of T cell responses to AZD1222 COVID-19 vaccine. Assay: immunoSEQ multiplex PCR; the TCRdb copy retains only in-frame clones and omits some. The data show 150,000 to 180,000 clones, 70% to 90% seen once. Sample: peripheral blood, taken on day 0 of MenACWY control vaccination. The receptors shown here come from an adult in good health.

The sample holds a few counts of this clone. In nucleotides, the CDR3 is TGTGCCAGCAGTTTCCTGGGACAGGGGGGCTACACCTTC. Its translation is CASSFLGQGGYTF. This chain links TRBV11-2 with TRBJ1-2; 10 nucleotides agree with TRBD1. CDR3 length equals 13 residues. The germline V gene has CDR1 SGHAT and CDR2 FQNNGV. V lost 6 bases and J lost 8; bases outside the gene matches: 6.

The CDR3 region is CASSPMGTDTQYF. In DNA form, the CDR3 reads TGTGCCAGCAGCCCGATGGGCACAGATACGCAGTATTTT. The chain joins TRBV11-3 to TRBJ2-3; D gene ambiguous. This CDR3 spans 13 amino acids. Looked up from germline, CDR1 is SGHNT and CDR2 is YENEEA. Between the trimmed V and J ends, which lost 5 bases and 1 base, there was a span of 7 bases.

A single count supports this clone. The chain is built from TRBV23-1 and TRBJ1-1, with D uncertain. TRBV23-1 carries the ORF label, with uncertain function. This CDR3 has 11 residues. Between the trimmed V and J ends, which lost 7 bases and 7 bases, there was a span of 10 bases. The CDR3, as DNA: TGCGCCAGCATCGAGCATTGTGAAGCTTTCTTT. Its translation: CASIEHCEAFF.